This paragraph covers one T cell receptor beta chain sequence. The antigen is not known. The data stem from a study of T cell responses to AZD1222 COVID-19 vaccine. The CDR3 runs 15 residues. Germline CDR1 is KGHSH and CDR2 is LQKENI. V was shortened by 3 bases and J by 7 bases, with 15 bases between the two germline ends. Study outcomes and limitations: Spike-specific TCR depth and breadth grew after two AZD1222 doses.

The study pooled second doses at about 4 or about 12 weeks. Using immunoSEQ multiplex PCR, the repertoire was profiled, and TCRdb retains in-frame clones only, with some absent. The data contain about 84,000 clones, roughly 87% of them singletons. The specimen was peripheral blood, collected 28 days after the second AZD1222 dose. The rearrangement joins TRBV18 to TRBJ1-4, with TRBD1 as a possible D gene (6 bases). The clonotype originates from an adult who received the AZD1222 COVID-19 vaccine. The CDR3 bases are TGTGCCAGCTCACCCCCATGGGGGGCGGTTGAAAAACTGTTTTTT. It encodes CASSPPWGAVEKLFF.